A selection of T cell receptor beta chains follows, all from one sample in a study of blood T cell repertoires in COVID-19. The protocol was immunoSEQ multiplex PCR, while the TCRdb copy is restricted to in-frame clones and leaves out a portion. This sample has about 100,000 clones, with about 86% found just once. The sequenced material came from peripheral blood. All receptors derive from an elderly man with acute or convalescent COVID-19. Both conserved end residues are part of each CDR3. Rows may omit the clone size; those that give it use once, few, many or a size class.

size | V | CDR3
NA | TRBV24-1 | CATSDPVRGHGYTF
NA | TRBV5-5 | CASSPGLQGTDTQYF
NA | TRBV7-2 | CASGNYGYTF
few | TRBV5-4 | CASSDLADEQFF
NA | TRBV5-1 | CASRPTGDSYEQYF
NA | TRBV19 | CASSSTSGRAYEQYF
few | TRBV15 | CATSRGRAGYGYTF
NA | TRBV11-1 | CASSPGQGATNEKLFF
NA | TRBV6-6 | CASSYSRAGGEYTQYF
NA | TRBV2 | CASSDDRDRNQPQHF
NA | TRBV5-4 | CASSSGGNEKLFF
NA | TRBV2 | CASSDRGTDNSPLHF
NA | TRBV30 | CAWSARGQGRGYGYTF
NA | TRBV5-3 | CARRGDRVLLF
NA | TRBV6-5 | CASTWLAEYQETQYF
NA | TRBV5-8 | CASSLGSDVTDTQYF
NA | TRBV7-9 | CASSLGAGRLDEQFF
NA | TRBV19 | CASSPGTGSNYGYTF
once | TRBV7-9 | CASNPGGPLNGEQFF
NA | TRBV9 | CASSVAGRDTEAFF
once | TRBV19 | CASSISQGYSPLHF
NA | TRBV19 | CASSTGGSPYEQYF
NA | TRBV25-1 | CASSDPGTGGETQYF
NA | TRBV30 | CAWSVRTSGNTIYF
NA | TRBV20-1 | CSASGTEGYYGYTF
NA | TRBV11-2 | CASSLEPQREQYF
NA | TRBV6-4 | CASSAQQGNGYTF
few | TRBV6-2/TRBV6-3 | CASSKRTGGGYTF
NA | TRBV29-1 | CSSDGTGVLQETQYF
NA | TRBV9 | CASSVGPGQGVDEQFF
few | TRBV30 | CAWKVAGGSDTQYF
NA | TRBV9 | CASSVGLAGGPSRPHTGELFF
NA | TRBV19 | CATVDRELHEQYF
NA | TRBV11-2 | CASSLVGLATGELFF